This entry describes one TCR beta chain. Its antigen is not known. These data originate in a study of post-analysis software for immune sequencing data. Every TCR beta cDNA library bore unique molecular identifiers. TCRdb recomputed calls from the PCR reads with MiXCR, one row per CDR3 protein. Of under 900,000 distinct CDR3 sequences in the sample, about 50% are singletons; the top ten hold about 4.5%. Broader study findings: Among 5 or 6 TRBV segments more frequent in patients than controls were TRBV5-6, TRBV5-1 and TRBV20-1.

The CDR3 spans 15 residues. The J segment lost 13 bases and the V segment lost 1 base, leaving 9 bases of the junction unmatched. Per the germline V gene, CDR1 is SGHTA and CDR2 is FQGTGA. Sequencing was done on a sample of blood. The chain uses TRBV7-3 and TRBJ2-4; TRBD2 aligns across 11 bases. This TCR was recovered from a girl between 10 and 17 years old with multiple sclerosis. CDR3 in amino acids: CASSLRLAGGNEQYF. The CDR3 DNA sequence: TGTGCCAGCAGCTTAAGGCTAGCGGGGGGAAATGAGCAGTACTTC.